This T cell receptor (beta chain) appears in the sequencing data of a study of tumor-infiltrating lymphocytes in localized non-small cell lung cancer. Turning to the study itself: Tumor tissue and non-adjacent uninvolved lung came from each patient. Notes on the study in general: Not all patients were TCR sequenced, owing to tissue quantity. Different pieces of the same tissue went to different assays, confounding technical variation with intratumor heterogeneity.

This clone was counted between two and nine times. What it recognizes is unknown. The CDR3 is 12 amino acids. V lost 6 bases and J 4 bases, leaving 10 bases between the germline ends. Germline lookup yields CDR1 SGDLS and CDR2 YYNGEE. Generated by immunoSEQ multiplex PCR, the TCRdb table keeps only in-frame clones and is missing some. The profile shows around 15,000 clones, around 80% of them singletons. The sequenced sample consisted of uninvolved lung tissue not adjacent to the tumor. The sequence derives from a human donor with non-small cell lung cancer. V is TRBV9 and J is TRBJ1-1; weak D call: TRBD1 (5 bases). CDR3 in amino acids: CASKGPGTEAFF. DNA for the CDR3: TGTGCCAGCAAGGGGCCCGGCACTGAAGCTTTCTTT.